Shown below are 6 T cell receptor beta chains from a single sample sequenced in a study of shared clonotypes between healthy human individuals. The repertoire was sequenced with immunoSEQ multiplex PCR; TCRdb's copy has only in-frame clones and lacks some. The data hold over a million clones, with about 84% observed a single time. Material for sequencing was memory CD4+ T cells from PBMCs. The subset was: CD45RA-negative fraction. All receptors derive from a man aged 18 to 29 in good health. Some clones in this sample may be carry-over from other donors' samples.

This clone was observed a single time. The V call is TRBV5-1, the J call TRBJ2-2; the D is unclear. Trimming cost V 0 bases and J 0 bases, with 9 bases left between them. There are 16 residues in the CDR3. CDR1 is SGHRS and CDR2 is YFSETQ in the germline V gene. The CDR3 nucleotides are TGCGCCAGCAGCTTGGGGCACACTCCGAACACCGGGGAGCTGTTTTTT. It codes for CASSLGHTPNTGELFF.

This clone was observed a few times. CDR3 coding DNA: TGTGCCAGCAGAGGACAGGGACTCGGCTACACCTTC. It specifies CASRGQGLGYTF. V and J are TRBV25-1 and TRBJ1-2; 8 bases are shared with TRBD1. Germline CDR1 reads MGHDK; CDR2 reads SYGVNS. Trimming cost V 6 bases and J 8 bases; bases outside gene matches: 5. This CDR3 is 12 amino acids long.

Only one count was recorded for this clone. DNA for the CDR3: TGTGCCAGCAGCTCCCAGAGACTGGGCTACAATGAGCAGTTCTTC. Encoded protein: CASSSQRLGYNEQFF. V and J are TRBV5-8 and TRBJ2-1; unclear D gene. In germline, CDR1 is SGHTS, CDR2 YDEGEE. CDR3 length: 15 residues. V shed 3 bases and J shed 3 bases, with 13 bases lying between them.

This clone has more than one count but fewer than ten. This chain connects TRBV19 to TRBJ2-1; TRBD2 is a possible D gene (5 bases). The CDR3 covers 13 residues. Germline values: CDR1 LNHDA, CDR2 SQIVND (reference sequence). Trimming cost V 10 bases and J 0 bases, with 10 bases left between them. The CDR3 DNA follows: TGTGCCACCCGAGGGCGCTCCTACAATGAGCAGTTCTTC. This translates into CATRGRSYNEQFF. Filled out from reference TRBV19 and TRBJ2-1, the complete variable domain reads DGGITQSPKYLFRKEGQNVTLSCEQNLNHDAMYWYRQDPGQGLRLIYYSQIVNDFQKGDIAEGYSVSREKKESFPLTVTSAQKNPTAFYLCATRGRSYNEQFFGPGTRLTVL.

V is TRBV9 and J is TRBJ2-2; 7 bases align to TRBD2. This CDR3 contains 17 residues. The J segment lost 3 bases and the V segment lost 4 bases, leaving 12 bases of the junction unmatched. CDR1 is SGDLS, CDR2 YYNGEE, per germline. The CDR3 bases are TGTGCCAGCAGCCCACAAGCTAGGGCGGGAGACACCGGGGAGCTGTTTTTT. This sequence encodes CASSPQARAGDTGELFF.

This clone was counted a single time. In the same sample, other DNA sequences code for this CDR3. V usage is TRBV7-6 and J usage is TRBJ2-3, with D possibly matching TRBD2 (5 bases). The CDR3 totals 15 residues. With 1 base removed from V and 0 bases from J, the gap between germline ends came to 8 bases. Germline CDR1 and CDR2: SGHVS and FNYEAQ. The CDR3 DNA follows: TGTGCCAGCAGCTTAGAAGGCGGGAGCACAGATACGCAGTATTTT. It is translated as CASSLEGGSTDTQYF.